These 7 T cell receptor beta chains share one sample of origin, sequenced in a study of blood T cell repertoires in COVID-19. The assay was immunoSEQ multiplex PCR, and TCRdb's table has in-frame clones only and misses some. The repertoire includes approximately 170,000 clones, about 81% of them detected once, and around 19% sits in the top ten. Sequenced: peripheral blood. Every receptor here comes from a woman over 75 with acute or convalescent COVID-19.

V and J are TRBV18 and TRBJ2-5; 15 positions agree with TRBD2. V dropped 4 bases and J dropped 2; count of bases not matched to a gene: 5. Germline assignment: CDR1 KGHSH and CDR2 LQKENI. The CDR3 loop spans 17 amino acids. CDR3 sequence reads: CASSRGTSGRFQETQYF. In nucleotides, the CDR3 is TGTGCCAGCTCACGCGGGACTAGCGGGAGGTTTCAAGAGACCCAGTACTTC.

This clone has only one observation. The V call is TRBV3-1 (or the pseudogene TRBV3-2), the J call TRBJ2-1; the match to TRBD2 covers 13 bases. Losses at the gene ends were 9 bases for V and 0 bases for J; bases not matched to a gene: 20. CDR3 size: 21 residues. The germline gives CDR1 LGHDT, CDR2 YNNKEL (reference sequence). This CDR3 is CASLPGTSGKQSVSSYNEQFF. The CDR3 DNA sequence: TGTGCCAGTCTGCCCGGGACTAGCGGGAAACAGTCGGTCAGCTCCTACAATGAGCAGTTCTTC.

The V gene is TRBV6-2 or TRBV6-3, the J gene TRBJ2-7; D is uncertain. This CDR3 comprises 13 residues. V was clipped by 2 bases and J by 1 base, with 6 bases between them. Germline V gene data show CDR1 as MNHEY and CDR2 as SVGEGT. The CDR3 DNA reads TGTGCCAGCAGTTACGTCCGTTCCTACGAGCAGTACTTC. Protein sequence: CASSYVRSYEQYF.

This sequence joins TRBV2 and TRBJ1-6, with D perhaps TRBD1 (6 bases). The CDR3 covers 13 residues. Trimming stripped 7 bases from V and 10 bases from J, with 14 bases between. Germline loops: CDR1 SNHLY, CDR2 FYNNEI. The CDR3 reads CASTAGARSPLHF. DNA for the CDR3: TGTGCCAGCACGGCAGGGGCGCGCTCACCCCTCCACTTT.

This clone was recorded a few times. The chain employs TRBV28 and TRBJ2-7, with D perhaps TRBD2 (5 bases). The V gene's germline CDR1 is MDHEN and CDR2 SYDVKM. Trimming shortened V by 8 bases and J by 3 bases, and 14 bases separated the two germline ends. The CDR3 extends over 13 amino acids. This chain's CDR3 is CASLLLGSYEQYF. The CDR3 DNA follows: TGTGCCAGCCTCCTACTAGGGAGCTACGAGCAGTACTTC.

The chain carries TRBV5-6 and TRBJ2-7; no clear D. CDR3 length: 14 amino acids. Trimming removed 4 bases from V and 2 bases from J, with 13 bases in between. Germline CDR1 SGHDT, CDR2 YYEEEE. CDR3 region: CASSDQDNPYEQYF. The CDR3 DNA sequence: TGTGCCAGCAGCGATCAGGATAATCCCTACGAGCAGTACTTC.

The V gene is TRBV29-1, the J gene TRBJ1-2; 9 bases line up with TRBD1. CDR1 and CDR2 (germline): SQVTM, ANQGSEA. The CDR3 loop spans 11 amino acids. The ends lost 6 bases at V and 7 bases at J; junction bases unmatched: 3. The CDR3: CSVATGGGYTF. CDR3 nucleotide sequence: TGCAGCGTGGCGACAGGGGGTGGCTACACCTTC.